Listed below are T cell receptor beta chains from one sample, sequenced in a study of regulatory T cells in long-lasting Graves disease. In TCRdb, the multiplex PCR reads were re-called with MiXCR into one record per CDR3 protein. The top ten clones hold about 8.3% of a sample with 520,000 or so distinct CDR3 sequences, around 12% of them seen once. These same data were also listed under a study on T cells in Graves' hyperthyroidism and ophthalmopathy.

Sequencing used peripheral blood mononuclear cells (PBMCs), obtained at new diagnosis, from a patient treated with antithyroid drugs. These receptors came from a woman aged 25 to 39 with Graves disease. The CDR3 runs from the conserved cysteine through the conserved F or W. Each record gives: D gene, clone size, J gene, V gene, CDR3 DNA, CDR3 protein. The D gene is left open where the match is weak. Clone size is stated in some rows and not others, as once, few, many or a class when expanded.

d_gene: .; abundance: many; j_gene: TRBJ1-1; v_gene: TRBV9; CDR3nt: TGTGCCAGCAGCGTGACCAGGAACACTGAAGCTTTCTTT; CDR3aa: CASSVTRNTEAFF
d_gene: .; abundance: many; j_gene: TRBJ1-3; v_gene: TRBV5-4; CDR3nt: TGTGCCAGCAGCTTGGAGAACACCATATATTTT; CDR3aa: CASSLENTIYF
d_gene: TRBD2; abundance: .; j_gene: TRBJ2-1; v_gene: TRBV20-1; CDR3nt: TGCAGTGCTAGAGATATTGGGACTAGCGGGAGCGATGAGCAGTTCTTC; CDR3aa: CSARDIGTSGSDEQFF
d_gene: .; abundance: few; j_gene: TRBJ2-1; v_gene: TRBV29-1; CDR3nt: TGCAGCGTTGAAGGTACCGGGAGATTCAATGAGCAGTTCTTC; CDR3aa: CSVEGTGRFNEQFF
d_gene: .; abundance: many; j_gene: TRBJ1-2; v_gene: TRBV12-3/TRBV12-4; CDR3nt: TGTGCCAGCAGTCTGGACAAAGACTATGGCTACACCTTC; CDR3aa: CASSLDKDYGYTF
d_gene: TRBD1; abundance: many; j_gene: TRBJ1-6; v_gene: TRBV20-1; CDR3nt: TGCAGTGTGACCGCCTTGACAGGGTTTAATTCACCCCTCCACTTT; CDR3aa: CSVTALTGFNSPLHF
d_gene: .; abundance: many; j_gene: TRBJ2-7; v_gene: TRBV28; CDR3nt: TGTGCCAGCAGTTCCAGGGTGAACGAGCAGTACTTC; CDR3aa: CASSSRVNEQYF
d_gene: .; abundance: .; j_gene: TRBJ2-6; v_gene: TRBV7-9; CDR3nt: TGTGCCACCCACCGTGAGGGGAATAGTGGGGCCAACGTCCTGACTTTC; CDR3aa: CATHREGNSGANVLTF
d_gene: .; abundance: .; j_gene: TRBJ1-2; v_gene: TRBV20-1; CDR3nt: TGCAGTGCTCGAGCGGGCAGGGCCAGACACTATGGCTACACCTTC; CDR3aa: CSARAGRARHYGYTF
d_gene: TRBD2; abundance: many; j_gene: TRBJ2-7; v_gene: TRBV3-1; CDR3nt: TGTGCCAGCACCTCATCCGGGACTAGCTCCGAGCAGTACTTC; CDR3aa: CASTSSGTSSEQYF
d_gene: TRBD2; abundance: .; j_gene: TRBJ2-1; v_gene: TRBV3-1; CDR3nt: TGTGCCAGCAGCCCCGGGACTAGCCTATTTCGCGAGCAGTTCTTC; CDR3aa: CASSPGTSLFREQFF
d_gene: TRBD1; abundance: many; j_gene: TRBJ2-2; v_gene: TRBV29-1; CDR3nt: TGCAGCGTGTGGGACAGCAACACCGGGGAGCTGTTTTTT; CDR3aa: CSVWDSNTGELFF
d_gene: .; abundance: few; j_gene: TRBJ1-2; v_gene: TRBV14; CDR3nt: TGTGCCAGCAGCCAAGTTGTTGGAGTTGTTAACTATGGCTACACCTTC; CDR3aa: CASSQVVGVVNYGYTF
d_gene: .; abundance: few; j_gene: TRBJ2-7; v_gene: TRBV7-9; CDR3nt: TGTGCCAGCAGCTTAGAGGTCAGCTCCGAGCAGTACTTC; CDR3aa: CASSLEVSSEQYF
d_gene: TRBD2; abundance: .; j_gene: TRBJ2-1; v_gene: TRBV14; CDR3nt: TGTGCCAGCAGCCACGGCGGGAGCCGCTCGCTTGAAGGTGAGCAGTTCTTC; CDR3aa: CASSHGGSRSLEGEQFF
d_gene: .; abundance: many; j_gene: TRBJ1-2; v_gene: TRBV6-5; CDR3nt: TGTGCCAGCAGTTCAATCAGGGGTTTAGCTAACTATGGCTACACCTTC; CDR3aa: CASSSIRGLANYGYTF
d_gene: .; abundance: many; j_gene: TRBJ2-1; v_gene: TRBV15; CDR3nt: TGTGCCACCAGCGAAGATAGAGTTTGGATTTACAATGAGCAGTTCTTC; CDR3aa: CATSEDRVWIYNEQFF
d_gene: .; abundance: many; j_gene: TRBJ2-2; v_gene: TRBV12-3/TRBV12-4; CDR3nt: TGTGCCAGCAGTTTCCAGGGGGGGAACACCGGGGAGCTGTTTTTT; CDR3aa: CASSFQGGNTGELFF
d_gene: .; abundance: .; j_gene: TRBJ1-3; v_gene: TRBV29-1; CDR3nt: TGCAGCGTTGTCCGAGCACAGGGCCCCCGCGGGGGAAACACCATATATTTT; CDR3aa: CSVVRAQGPRGGNTIYF
d_gene: TRBD2; abundance: few; j_gene: TRBJ2-5; v_gene: TRBV5-1; CDR3nt: TGCGCCAGCACTGACCAGCGGGGACCACAAGAGACCCAGTACTTC; CDR3aa: CASTDQRGPQETQYF
d_gene: TRBD2; abundance: many; j_gene: TRBJ2-7; v_gene: TRBV28; CDR3nt: TGTGCCAGCAGTTCCTCCCTCGCGGGAGTCTACGAGCAGTACTTC; CDR3aa: CASSSSLAGVYEQYF
d_gene: .; abundance: .; j_gene: TRBJ1-2; v_gene: TRBV11-2; CDR3nt: TGTGCCAGCAGCTTAGAAGTTACGGACCACTATGGCTACACCTTC; CDR3aa: CASSLEVTDHYGYTF
d_gene: .; abundance: .; j_gene: TRBJ2-1; v_gene: TRBV19; CDR3nt: TGTGCCGGTAGTAGCTGGCAGGCACTCGGAACCTACAATGAGCAGTTCTTC; CDR3aa: CAGSSWQALGTYNEQFF
d_gene: .; abundance: many; j_gene: TRBJ2-1; v_gene: TRBV6-2/TRBV6-3; CDR3nt: TGTGCCAGCAGTTCCGTTGACAGTCGCTCCTACAATGAGCAGTTCTTC; CDR3aa: CASSSVDSRSYNEQFF
d_gene: TRBD2; abundance: .; j_gene: TRBJ2-1; v_gene: TRBV27; CDR3nt: TGTGCCAGCAGTTCATACGGAAGAATAGCGGGAGGCAGGGGTAATGAGCAGTTCTTC; CDR3aa: CASSSYGRIAGGRGNEQFF
d_gene: .; abundance: many; j_gene: TRBJ1-1; v_gene: TRBV27; CDR3nt: TGTGCCAGCAGTATTAGGTCGAATGGGAACACTGAAGCTTTCTTT; CDR3aa: CASSIRSNGNTEAFF
d_gene: .; abundance: .; j_gene: TRBJ2-2; v_gene: TRBV7-9; CDR3nt: TGTGCCAGCAGCCCGGGACCACACGTCGGGGAGCTGTTTTTT; CDR3aa: CASSPGPHVGELFF
d_gene: TRBD2; abundance: many; j_gene: TRBJ2-1; v_gene: TRBV7-2; CDR3nt: TGTGCCAGCAGCTTTAGCGGGAGCCGCTACAATGAGCAGTTCTTC; CDR3aa: CASSFSGSRYNEQFF
d_gene: .; abundance: many; j_gene: TRBJ2-1; v_gene: TRBV6-2/TRBV6-3; CDR3nt: TGTGCCAGCAATTTGGACGGCCTGAATGAGCAGTTCTTC; CDR3aa: CASNLDGLNEQFF
d_gene: .; abundance: many; j_gene: TRBJ1-1; v_gene: TRBV9; CDR3nt: TGTGCCAGCAGCGTATACAACGGTATGAACACTGAAGCTTTCTTT; CDR3aa: CASSVYNGMNTEAFF
d_gene: TRBD1; abundance: .; j_gene: TRBJ1-2; v_gene: TRBV11-3; CDR3nt: TGTGCCAGCAGCTCAGGACAGGGAGTATATGGCTACACCTTC; CDR3aa: CASSSGQGVYGYTF